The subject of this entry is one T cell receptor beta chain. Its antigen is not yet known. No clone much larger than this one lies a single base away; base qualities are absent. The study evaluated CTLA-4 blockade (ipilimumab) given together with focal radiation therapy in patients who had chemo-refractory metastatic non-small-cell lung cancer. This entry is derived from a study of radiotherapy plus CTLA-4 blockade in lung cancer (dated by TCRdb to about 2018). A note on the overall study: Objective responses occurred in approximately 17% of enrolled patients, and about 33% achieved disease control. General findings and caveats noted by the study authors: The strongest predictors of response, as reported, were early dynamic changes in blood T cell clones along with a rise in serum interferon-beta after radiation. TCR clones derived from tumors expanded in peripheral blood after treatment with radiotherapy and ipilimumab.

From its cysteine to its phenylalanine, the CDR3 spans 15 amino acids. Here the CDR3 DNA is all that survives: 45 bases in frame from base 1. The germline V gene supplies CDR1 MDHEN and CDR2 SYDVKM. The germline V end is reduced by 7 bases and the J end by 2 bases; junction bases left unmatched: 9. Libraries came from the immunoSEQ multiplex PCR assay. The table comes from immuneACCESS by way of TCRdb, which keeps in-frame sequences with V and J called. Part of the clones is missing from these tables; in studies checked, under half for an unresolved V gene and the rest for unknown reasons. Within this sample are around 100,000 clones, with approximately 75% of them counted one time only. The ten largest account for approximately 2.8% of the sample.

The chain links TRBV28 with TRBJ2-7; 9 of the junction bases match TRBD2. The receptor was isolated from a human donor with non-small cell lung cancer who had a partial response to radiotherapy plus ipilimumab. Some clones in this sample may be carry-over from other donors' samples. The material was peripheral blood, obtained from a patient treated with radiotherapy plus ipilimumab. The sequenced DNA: TGTGCCAGCACCCCGTCTAGCGGGGCAACCTACGAGCAGTACTTC. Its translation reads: CASTPSSGATYEQYF.